Detailed here is one T cell receptor (beta chain). The source of the sample is a study of blood T cell repertoires in COVID-19. Source study methods: The authors estimated nucleated cell counts from reference gene primer amplification. Generated by immunoSEQ multiplex PCR, the TCRdb table keeps only in-frame clones and is missing some. Clone size and the V and J calls come from that table; the DNA yielded D and trimming. Altogether around 250,000 clones are present, approximately 85% being singletons, with the ten largest covering 1.5% to 2%. Deletions cut 4 bases from V and 0 bases from J, with 7 bases between. CDR1 and CDR2 from the germline V gene are MDHEN and SYDVKM. CDR3 length equals 15 residues.

The clonotype was recovered from a woman between 45 and 65 years old who had recovered from COVID-19. Sequencing was done on a sample of PBMCs or T cells enriched from blood (not recorded which). The rearrangement uses TRBV28 and TRBJ2-6, with D perhaps matching TRBD1 (5 bases). The CDR3 is CASSSRDSGANVLTF. In nucleotides, the CDR3 is TGTGCCAGCAGTTCCAGGGACTCTGGGGCCAACGTCCTGACTTTC.